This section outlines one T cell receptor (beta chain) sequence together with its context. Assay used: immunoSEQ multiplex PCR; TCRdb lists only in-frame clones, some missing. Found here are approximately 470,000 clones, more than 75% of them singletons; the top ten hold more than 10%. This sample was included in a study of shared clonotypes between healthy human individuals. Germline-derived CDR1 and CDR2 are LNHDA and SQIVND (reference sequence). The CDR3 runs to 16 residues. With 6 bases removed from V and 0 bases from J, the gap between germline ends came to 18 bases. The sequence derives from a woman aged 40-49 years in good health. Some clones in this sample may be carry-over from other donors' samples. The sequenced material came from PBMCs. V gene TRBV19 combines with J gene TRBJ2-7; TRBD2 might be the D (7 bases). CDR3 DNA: TGTGCCAGTAGCCCGACTAGCCTGGGGGCCTCCTACGAGCAGTACTTC. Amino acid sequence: CASSPTSLGASYEQYF.